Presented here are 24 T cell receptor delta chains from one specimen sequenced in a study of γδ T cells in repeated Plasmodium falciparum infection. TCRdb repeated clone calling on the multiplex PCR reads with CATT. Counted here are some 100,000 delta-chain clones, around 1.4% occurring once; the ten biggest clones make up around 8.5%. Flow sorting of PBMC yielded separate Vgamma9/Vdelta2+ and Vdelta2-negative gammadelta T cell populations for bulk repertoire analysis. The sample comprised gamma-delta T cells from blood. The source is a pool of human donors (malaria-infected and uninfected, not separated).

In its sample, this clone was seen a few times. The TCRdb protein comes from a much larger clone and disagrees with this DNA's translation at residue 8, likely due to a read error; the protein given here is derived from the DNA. CDR3 coding DNA: TGTGCCTGTGACACCGGGGATCTCGATTACACCGATAAACTCATCTTT. Protein: CACDTGDLDYTDKLIF. This rearrangement joins TRDV2 to TRDJ1, with a tentative D call TRDD3 (6 bases). Germline matching of the DNA provided the J gene here, since TCRdb leaves it blank. CDR1 is GEAIGNYY, CDR2 EKD, per germline. V was cut by 0 bases and J by 0 bases, with 13 bases left in between. CDR3 length equals 16 residues.

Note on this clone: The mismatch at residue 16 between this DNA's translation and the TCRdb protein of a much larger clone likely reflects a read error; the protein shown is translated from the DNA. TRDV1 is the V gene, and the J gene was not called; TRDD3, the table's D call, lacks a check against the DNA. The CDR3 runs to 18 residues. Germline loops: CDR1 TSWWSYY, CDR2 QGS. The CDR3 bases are TGTGCTCTTGGGGAAGTGGGAGGGATCCCATCCTACACCGATAAACACATCTTT. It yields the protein CALGEVGGIPSYTDKHIF.

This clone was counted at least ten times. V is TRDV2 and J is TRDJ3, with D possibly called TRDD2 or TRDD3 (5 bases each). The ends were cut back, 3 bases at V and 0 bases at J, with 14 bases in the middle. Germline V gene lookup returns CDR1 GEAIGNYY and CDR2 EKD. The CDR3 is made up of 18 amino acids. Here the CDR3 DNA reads TGTGCCTGTGACCCTACTGGACCTGTCTCCTGGGACACCCGACAGATGTTTTTC. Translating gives CACDPTGPVSWDTRQMFF.

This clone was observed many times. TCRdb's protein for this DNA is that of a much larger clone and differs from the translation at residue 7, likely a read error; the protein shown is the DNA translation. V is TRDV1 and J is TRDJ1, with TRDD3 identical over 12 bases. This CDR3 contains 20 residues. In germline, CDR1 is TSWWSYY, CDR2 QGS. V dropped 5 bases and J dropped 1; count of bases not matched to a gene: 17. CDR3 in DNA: TGTGCTCTTGGGCCTATGCCTACTTACTGGGGGATACTGTTCACCGATAAACTCATCTTT. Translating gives CALGPMPTYWGILFTDKLIF.

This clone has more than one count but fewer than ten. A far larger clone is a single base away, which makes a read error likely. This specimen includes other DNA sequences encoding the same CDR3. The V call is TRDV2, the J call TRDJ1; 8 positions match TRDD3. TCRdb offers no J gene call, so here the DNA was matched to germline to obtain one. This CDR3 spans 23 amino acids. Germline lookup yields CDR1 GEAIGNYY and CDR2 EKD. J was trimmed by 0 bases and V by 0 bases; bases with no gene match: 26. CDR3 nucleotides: TGTGCCTGTGACACCGGTTCCCACTCCCTTAATACTGGGGGGTATCCGTACACCGATAAACTCATCTTT. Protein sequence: CACDTGSHSLNTGGYPYTDKLIF.

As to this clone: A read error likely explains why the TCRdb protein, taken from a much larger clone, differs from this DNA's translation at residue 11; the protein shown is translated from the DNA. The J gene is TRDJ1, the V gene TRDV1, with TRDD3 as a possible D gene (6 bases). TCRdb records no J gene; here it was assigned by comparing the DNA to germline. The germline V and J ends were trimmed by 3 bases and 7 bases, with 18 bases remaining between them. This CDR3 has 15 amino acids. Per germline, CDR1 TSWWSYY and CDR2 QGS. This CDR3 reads CALGDLHHGGGKLIF. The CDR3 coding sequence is TGTGCTCTTGGGGACCTCCACCATGGGGGCGGTAAACTCATCTTT.

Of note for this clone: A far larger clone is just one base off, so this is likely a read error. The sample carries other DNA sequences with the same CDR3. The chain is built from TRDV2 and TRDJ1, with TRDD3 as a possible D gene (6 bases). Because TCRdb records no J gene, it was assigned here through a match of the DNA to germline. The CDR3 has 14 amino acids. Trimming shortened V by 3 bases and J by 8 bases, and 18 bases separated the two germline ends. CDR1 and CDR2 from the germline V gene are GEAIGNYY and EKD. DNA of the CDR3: TGTGCCTGTGACGCCATAGGGGGAAAGGACAAACTCATCTTT. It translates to CACDAIGGKDKLIF.

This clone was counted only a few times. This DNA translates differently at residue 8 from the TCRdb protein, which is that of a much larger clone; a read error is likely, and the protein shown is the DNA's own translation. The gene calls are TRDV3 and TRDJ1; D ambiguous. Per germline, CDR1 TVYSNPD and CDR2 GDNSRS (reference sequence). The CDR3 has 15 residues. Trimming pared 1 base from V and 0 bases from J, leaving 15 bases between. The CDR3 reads CAFTPSLAYTDKLIF. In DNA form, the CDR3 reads TGTGCCTTTACCCCCTCTCTGGCCTACACCGATAAACTCATCTTT. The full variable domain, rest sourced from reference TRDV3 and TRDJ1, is CDKVTQSSPDQTVASGSEVVLLCTYDTVYSNPDLFWYRIRPDYSFQFVFYGDNSRSEGADFTQGRFSVKHILTQKAFHLVISPVRTEDSATYYCAFTPSLAYTDKLIFGKGTRVTVEP.

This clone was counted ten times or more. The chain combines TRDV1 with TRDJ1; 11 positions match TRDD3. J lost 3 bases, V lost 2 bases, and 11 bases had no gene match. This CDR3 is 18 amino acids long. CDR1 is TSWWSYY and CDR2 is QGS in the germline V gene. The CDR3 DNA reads TGTGCTCTTGGGGAAATTCCTATACTGGGGGATAGCGCCGATAAACTCATCTTT. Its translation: CALGEIPILGDSADKLIF.

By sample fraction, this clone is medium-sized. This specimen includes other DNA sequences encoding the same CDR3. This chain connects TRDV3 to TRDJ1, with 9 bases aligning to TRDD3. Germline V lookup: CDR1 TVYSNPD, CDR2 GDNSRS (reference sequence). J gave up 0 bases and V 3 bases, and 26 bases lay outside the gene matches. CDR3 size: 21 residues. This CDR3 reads CAFPDTLLGDPNHSYTDKLIF. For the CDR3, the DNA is TGTGCCTTCCCTGATACCCTACTGGGGGACCCAAATCACTCGTACACCGATAAACTCATCTTT.

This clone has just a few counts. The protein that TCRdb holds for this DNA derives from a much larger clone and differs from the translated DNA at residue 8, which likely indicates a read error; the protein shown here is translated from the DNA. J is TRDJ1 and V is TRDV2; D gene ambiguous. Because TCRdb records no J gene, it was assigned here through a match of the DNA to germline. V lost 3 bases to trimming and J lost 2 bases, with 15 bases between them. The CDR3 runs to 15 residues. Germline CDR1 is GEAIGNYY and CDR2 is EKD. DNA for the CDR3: TGTGCCTGTGACCCGTTGTTGGAGGATACCGATAAACTCATCTTT. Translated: CACDPLLEDTDKLIF.

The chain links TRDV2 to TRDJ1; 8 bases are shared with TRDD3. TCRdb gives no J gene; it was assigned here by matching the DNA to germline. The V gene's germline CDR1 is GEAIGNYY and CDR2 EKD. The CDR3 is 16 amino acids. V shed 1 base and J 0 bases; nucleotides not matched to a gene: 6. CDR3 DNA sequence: TGTGCCTGTGACACTGGGGGATCCCCCGACACCGATAAACTCATCTTT. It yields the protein CACDTGGSPDTDKLIF.

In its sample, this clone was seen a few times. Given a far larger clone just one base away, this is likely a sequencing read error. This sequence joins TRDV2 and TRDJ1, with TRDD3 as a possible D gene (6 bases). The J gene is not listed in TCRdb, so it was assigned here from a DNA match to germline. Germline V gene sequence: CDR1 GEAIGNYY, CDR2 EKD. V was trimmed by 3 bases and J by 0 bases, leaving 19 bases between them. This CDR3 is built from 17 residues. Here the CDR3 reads CACDPLQRGSHTDKLIF. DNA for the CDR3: TGTGCCTGTGACCCCCTTCAGCGGGGGAGCCACACCGATAAACTCATCTTT.

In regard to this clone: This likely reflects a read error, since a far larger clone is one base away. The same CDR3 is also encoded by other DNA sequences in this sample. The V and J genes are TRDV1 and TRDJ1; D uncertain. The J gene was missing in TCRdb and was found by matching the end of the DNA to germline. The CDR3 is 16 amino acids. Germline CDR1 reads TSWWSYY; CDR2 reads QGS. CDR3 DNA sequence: TGTGCCTATTCGACTTTAGATGGTCTGTACACCGATAAACTCATCTTT. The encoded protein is CAYSTLDGLYTDKLIF.

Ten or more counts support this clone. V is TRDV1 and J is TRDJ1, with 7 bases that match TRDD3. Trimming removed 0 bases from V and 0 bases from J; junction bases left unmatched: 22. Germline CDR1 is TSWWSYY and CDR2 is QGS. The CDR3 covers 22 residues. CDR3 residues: CALGELDELGLTGVPYTDKLIF. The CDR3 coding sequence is TGTGCTCTTGGGGAACTAGATGAATTGGGCCTGACTGGGGTACCGTACACCGATAAACTCATCTTT.

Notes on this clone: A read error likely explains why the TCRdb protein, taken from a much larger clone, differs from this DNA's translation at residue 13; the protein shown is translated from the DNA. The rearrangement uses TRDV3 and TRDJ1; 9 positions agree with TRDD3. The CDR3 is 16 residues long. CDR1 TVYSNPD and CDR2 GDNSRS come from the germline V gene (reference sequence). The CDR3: CAFCGRTGGNTDRLIF. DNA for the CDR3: TGTGCCTTTTGCGGGCGTACTGGGGGAAACACCGATAGACTCATCTTT.

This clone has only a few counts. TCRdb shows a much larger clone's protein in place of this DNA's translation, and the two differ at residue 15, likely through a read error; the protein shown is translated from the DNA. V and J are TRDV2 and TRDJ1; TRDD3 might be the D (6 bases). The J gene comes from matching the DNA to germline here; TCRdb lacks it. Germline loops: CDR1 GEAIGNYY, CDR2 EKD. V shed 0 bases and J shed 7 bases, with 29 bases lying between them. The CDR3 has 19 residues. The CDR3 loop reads CACDTKGLGRNRGAGKLIF. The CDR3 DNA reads TGTGCCTGTGACACCAAAGGCCTGGGGCGCAACCGGGGTGCCGGTAAACTCATCTTT.

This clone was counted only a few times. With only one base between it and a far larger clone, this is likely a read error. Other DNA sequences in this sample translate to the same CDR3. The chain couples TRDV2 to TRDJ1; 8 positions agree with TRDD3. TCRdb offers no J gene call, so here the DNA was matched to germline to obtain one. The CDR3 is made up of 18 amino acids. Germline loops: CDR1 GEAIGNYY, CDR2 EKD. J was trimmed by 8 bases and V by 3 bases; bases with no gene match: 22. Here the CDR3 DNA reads TGTGCCTGTGACCGGCTCAGTACTGGGGGCTCCATAAGGGACAAACTCATCTTT. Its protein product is CACDRLSTGGSIRDKLIF.

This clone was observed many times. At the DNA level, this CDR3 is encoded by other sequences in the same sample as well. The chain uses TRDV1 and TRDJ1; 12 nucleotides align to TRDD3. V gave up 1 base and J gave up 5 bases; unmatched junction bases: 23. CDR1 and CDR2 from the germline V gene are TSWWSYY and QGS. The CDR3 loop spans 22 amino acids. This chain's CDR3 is CALGERGRIGTGGYLGRDKLIF. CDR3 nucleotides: TGTGCTCTTGGGGAACGGGGACGTATTGGTACTGGGGGATACCTTGGGAGAGATAAACTCATCTTT.

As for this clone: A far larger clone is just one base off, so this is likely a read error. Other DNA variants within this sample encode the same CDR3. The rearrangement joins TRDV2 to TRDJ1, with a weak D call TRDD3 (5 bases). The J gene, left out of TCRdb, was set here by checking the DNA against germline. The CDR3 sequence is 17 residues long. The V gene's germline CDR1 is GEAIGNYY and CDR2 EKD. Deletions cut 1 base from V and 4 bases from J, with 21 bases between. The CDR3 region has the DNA TGTGCCTGTGACACTCAATATTGGGGCAGAGACGACGATAAACTCATCTTT. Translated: CACDTQYWGRDDDKLIF.

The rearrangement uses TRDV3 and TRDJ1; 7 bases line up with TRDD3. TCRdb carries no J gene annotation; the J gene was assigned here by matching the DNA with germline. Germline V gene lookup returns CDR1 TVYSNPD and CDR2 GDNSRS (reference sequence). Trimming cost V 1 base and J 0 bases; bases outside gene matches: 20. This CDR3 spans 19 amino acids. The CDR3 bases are TGTGCCTTTAACTCCCTTAGGGTAGGGGATATCATTTACACCGATAAACTCATCTTT. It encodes CAFNSLRVGDIIYTDKLIF.

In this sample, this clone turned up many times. The CDR3: CALGEPPFLAKNDKLIF. For the CDR3, the DNA is TGTGCTCTTGGGGAACCCCCTTTCCTAGCGAAAAACGATAAACTCATCTTT. The chain links TRDV1 to TRDJ1; D may be TRDD2 (6 bases). The CDR3 consists of 17 residues. V lost 1 base to trimming and J lost 4 bases, with 19 bases between them. Germline CDR1 TSWWSYY, CDR2 QGS.

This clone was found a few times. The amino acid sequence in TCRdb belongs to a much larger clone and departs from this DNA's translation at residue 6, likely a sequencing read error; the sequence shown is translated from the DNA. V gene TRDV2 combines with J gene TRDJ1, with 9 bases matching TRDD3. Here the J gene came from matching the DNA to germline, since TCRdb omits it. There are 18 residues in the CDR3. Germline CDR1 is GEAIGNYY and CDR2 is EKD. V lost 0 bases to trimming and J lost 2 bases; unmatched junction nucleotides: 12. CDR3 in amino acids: CACDTYRTPGGSTDKLIF. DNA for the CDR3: TGTGCCTGTGACACCTACCGCACACCTGGGGGATCAACCGATAAACTCATCTTT.

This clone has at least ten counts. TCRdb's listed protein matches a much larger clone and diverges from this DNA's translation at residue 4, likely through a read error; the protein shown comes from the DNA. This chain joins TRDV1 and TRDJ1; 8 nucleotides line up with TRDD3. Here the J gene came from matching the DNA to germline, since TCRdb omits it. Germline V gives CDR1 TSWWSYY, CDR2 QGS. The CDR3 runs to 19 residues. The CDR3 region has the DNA TGTGCTCTTAGGGAAGCGTCGAGTCCCAACTACTGGGGGGGCTACAAACTCATCTTT. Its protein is CALREASSPNYWGGYKLIF.